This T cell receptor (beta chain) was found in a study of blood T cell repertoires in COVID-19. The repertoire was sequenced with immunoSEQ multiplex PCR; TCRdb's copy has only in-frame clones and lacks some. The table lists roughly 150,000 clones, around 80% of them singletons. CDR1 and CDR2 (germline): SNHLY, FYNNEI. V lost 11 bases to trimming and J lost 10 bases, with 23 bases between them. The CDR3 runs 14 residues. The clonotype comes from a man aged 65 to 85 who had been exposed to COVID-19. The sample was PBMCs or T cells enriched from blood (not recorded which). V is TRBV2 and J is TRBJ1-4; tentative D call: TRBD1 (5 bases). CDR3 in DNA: TGTGCCGGGGGGGTGGGGACCCAGGCCACAAAACTGTTTTTT. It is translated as CAGGVGTQATKLFF.